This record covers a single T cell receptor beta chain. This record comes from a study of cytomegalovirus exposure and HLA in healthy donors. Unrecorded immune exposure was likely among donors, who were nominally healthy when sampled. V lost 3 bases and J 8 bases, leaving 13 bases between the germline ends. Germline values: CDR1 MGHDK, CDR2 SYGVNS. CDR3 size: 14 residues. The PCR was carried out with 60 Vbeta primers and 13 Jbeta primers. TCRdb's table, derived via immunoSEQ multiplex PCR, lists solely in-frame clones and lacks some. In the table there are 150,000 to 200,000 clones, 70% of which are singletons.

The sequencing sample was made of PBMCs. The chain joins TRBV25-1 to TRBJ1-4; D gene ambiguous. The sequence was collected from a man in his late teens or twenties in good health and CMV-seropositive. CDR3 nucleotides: TGTGCCAGCAGTGATTTCCAGACCGGGGAAAAACTGTTTTTT. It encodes CASSDFQTGEKLFF.